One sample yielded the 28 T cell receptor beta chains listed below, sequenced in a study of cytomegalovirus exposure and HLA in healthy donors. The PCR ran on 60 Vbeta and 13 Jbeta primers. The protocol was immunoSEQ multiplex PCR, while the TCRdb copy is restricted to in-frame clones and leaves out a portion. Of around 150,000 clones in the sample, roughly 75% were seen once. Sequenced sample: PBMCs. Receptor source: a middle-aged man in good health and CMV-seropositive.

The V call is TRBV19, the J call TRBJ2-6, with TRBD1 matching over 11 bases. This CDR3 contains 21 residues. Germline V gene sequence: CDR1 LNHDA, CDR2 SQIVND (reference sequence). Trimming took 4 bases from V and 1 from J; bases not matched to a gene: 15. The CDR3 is CASSTAPTGQGAVSGANVLTF. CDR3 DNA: TGTGCCAGTAGTACCGCCCCTACTGGACAGGGGGCGGTATCTGGGGCCAACGTCCTGACTTTC.

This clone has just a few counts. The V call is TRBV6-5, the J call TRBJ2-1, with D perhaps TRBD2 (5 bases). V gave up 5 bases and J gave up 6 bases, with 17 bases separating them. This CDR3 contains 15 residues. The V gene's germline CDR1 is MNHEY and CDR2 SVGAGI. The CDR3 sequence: CASSRSWAGGNEQFF. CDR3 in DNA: TGTGCCAGCAGTCGATCCTGGGCAGGAGGCAATGAGCAGTTCTTC.

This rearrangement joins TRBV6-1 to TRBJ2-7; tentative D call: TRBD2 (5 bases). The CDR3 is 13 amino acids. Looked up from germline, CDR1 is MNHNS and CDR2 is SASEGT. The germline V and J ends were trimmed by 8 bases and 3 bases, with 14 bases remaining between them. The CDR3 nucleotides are TGTGCCAGCTCAAGGATCCGGGGCTACGAGCAGTACTTC. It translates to CASSRIRGYEQYF.

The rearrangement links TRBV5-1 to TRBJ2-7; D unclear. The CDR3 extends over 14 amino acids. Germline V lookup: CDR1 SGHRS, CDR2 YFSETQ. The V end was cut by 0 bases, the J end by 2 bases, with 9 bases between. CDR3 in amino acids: CASSLGRKTYEQYF. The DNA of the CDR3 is TGCGCCAGCAGCTTGGGCAGGAAAACCTACGAGCAGTACTTC.

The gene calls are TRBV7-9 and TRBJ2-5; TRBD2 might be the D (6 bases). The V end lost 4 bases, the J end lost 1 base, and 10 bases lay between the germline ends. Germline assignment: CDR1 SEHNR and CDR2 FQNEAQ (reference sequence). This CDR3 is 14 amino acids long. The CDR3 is CASSYRDSQETQYF. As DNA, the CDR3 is TGTGCCAGCAGCTATCGGGACTCCCAAGAGACCCAGTACTTC.

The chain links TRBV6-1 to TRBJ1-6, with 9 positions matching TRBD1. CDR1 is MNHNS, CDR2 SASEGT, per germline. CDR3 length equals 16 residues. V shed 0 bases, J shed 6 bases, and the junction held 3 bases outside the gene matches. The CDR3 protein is CASSEAAGQGNSPLHF. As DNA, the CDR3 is TGTGCCAGCAGTGAAGCGGCGGGACAGGGTAATTCACCCCTCCACTTT.

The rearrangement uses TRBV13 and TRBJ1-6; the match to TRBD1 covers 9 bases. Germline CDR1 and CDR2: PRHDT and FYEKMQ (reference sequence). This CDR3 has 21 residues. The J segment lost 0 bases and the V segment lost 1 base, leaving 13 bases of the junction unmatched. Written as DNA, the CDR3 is TGTGCCAGCAGCTTAGTACGTCGAGGACAGGGGCCGAGCTCCTATAATTCACCCCTCCACTTT. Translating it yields CASSLVRRGQGPSSYNSPLHF.

CDR3 in DNA: TGTGCCACCAGCCCCCGGGACAGGGGGCCTGGCGGCTACACCTTC. As protein: CATSPRDRGPGGYTF. The V call is TRBV15, the J call TRBJ1-2, with 12 bases fitting TRBD1. The CDR3 length is 15 residues. CDR1 and CDR2 (germline): LNHNV, YYDKDF (reference sequence). The V segment lost 5 bases and the J segment 8 bases; nucleotides outside the gene matches: 9.

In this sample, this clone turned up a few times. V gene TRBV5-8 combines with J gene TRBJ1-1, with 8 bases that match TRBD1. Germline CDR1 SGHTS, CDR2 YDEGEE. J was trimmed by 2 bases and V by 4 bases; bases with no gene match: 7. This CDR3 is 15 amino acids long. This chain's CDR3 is CASSRVRGPNTEAFF. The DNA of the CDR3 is TGTGCCAGCAGCAGGGTCAGGGGGCCTAACACTGAAGCTTTCTTT.

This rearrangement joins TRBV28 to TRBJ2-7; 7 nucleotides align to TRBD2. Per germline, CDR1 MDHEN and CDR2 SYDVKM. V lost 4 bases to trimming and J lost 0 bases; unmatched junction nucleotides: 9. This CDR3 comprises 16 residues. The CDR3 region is CASSSPIGGGSYEQYF. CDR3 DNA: TGTGCCAGCAGTTCGCCGATTGGGGGGGGCTCCTACGAGCAGTACTTC. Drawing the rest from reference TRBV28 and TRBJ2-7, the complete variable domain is DVKVTQSSRYLVKRTGEKVFLECVQDMDHENMFWYRQDPGLGLRLIYFSYDVKMKEKGDIPEGYSVSREKKERFSLILESASTNQTSMYLCASSSPIGGGSYEQYFGPGTRLTVT.

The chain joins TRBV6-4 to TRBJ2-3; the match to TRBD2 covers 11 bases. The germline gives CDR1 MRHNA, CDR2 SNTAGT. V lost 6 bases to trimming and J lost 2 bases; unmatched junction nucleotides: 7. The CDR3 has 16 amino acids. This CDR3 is CASSETSGALTDTQYF. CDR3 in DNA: TGTGCCAGCAGCGAGACTAGCGGGGCCCTCACAGATACGCAGTATTTT.

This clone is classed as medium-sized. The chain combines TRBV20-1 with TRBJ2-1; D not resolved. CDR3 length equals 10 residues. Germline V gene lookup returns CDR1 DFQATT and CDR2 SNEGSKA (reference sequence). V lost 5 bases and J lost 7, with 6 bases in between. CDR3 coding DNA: TGCAGTGCTTTCAAAAATGAGCAGTTCTTC. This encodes CSAFKNEQFF.

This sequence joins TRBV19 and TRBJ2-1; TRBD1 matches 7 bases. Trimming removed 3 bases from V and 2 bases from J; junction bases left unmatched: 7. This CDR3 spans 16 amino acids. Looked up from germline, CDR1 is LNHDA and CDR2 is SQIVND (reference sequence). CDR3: CASSIHKGATYNEQFF. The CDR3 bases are TGTGCCAGTAGTATTCACAAGGGGGCAACCTACAATGAGCAGTTCTTC.

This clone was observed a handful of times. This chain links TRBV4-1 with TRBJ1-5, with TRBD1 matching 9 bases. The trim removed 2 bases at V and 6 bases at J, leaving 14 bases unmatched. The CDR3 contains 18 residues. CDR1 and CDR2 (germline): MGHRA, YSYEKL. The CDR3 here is CASSQTRTGAWPGQPQHF. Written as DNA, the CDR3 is TGCGCCAGCAGCCAAACAAGGACAGGGGCTTGGCCCGGTCAGCCCCAGCATTTT.

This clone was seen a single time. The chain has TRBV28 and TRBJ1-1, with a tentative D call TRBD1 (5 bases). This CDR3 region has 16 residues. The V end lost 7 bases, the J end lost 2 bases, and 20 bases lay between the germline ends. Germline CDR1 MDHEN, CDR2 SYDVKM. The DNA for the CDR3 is TGTGCCAGCACCCCCTTCGGAGCTCAGGGAAACACTGAAGCTTTCTTT. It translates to CASTPFGAQGNTEAFF. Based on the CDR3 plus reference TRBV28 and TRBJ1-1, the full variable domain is DVKVTQSSRYLVKRTGEKVFLECVQDMDHENMFWYRQDPGLGLRLIYFSYDVKMKEKGDIPEGYSVSREKKERFSLILESASTNQTSMYLCASTPFGAQGNTEAFFGQGTRLTVV.

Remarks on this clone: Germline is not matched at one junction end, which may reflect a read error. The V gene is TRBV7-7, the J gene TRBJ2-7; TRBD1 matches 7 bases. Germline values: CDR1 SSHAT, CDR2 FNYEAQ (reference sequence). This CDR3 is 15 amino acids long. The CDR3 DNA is TGTGCTAGCAGCGAATCTACAGGGGCCGCGACCCCTCAGTACTTC. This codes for CASSESTGAATPQYF.

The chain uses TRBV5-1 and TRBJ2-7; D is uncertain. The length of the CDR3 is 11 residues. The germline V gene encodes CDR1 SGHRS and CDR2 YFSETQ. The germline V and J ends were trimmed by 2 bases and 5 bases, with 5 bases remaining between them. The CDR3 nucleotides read TGCGCCAGCAGCTTTGAGAACGAGCAGTACTTC. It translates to CASSFENEQYF.

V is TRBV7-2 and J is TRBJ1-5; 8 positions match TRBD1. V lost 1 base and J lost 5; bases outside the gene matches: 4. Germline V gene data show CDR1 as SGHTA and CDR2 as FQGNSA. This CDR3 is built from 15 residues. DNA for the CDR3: TGTGCCAGCAGCTTAGTCCAGGGGGCCTATCAGCCCCAGCATTTT. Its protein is CASSLVQGAYQPQHF.

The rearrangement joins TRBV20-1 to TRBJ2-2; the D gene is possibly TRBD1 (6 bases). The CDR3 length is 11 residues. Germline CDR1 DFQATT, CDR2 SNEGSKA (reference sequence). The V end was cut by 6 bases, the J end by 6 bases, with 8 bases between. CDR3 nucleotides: TGCAGTGCCAGGACAGCCGGGGAGCTGTTTTTT. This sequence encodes CSARTAGELFF.

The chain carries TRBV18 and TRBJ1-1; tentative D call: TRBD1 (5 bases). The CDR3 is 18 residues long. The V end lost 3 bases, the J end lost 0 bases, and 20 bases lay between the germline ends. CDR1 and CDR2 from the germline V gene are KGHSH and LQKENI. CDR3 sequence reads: CASSPVPGGGWVNTEAFF. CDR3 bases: TGTGCCAGCTCACCCGTGCCGGGGGGAGGTTGGGTGAACACTGAAGCTTTCTTT.

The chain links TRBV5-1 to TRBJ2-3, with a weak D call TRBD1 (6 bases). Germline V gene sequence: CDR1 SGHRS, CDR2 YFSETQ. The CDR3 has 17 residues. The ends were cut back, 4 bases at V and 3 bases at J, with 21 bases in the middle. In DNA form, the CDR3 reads TGCGCCAGCAGCCCCGGCGTGGGGGCCCTTTATACAGATACGCAGTATTTT. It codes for CASSPGVGALYTDTQYF. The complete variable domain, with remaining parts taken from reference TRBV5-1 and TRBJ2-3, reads KAGVTQTPRYLIKTRGQQVTLSCSPISGHRSVSWYQQTPGQGLQFLFEYFSETQRNKGNFPGRFSGRQFSNSRSEMNVSTLELGDSALYLCASSPGVGALYTDTQYFGPGTRLTVL.

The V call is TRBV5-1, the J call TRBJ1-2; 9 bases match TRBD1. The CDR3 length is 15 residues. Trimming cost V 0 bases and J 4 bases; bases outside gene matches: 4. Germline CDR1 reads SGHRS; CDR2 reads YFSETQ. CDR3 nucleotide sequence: TGCGCCAGCAGCTTGGCCAGGGGACAGGGCTATGGCTACACCTTC. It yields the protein CASSLARGQGYGYTF.

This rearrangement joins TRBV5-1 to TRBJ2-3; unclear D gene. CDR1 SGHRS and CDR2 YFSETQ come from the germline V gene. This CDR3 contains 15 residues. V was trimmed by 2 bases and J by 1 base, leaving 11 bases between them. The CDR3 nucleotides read TGCGCCAGCAGCTTCGCAGGCATGGGCACAGATACGCAGTATTTT. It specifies CASSFAGMGTDTQYF.

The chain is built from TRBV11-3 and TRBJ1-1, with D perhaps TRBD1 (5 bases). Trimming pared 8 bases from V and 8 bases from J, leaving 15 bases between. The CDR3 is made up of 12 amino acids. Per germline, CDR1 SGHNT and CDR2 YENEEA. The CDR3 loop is CASQGWAYEAFF. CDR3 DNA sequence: TGTGCCAGCCAGGGCTGGGCATACGAAGCTTTCTTT. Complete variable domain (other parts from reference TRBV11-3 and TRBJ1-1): EAGVVQSPRYKIIEKKQPVAFWCNPISGHNTLYWYLQNLGQGPELLIRYENEEAVDDSQLPKDRFSAERLKGVDSTLKIQPAELGDSAVYLCASQGWAYEAFFGQGTRLTVV.

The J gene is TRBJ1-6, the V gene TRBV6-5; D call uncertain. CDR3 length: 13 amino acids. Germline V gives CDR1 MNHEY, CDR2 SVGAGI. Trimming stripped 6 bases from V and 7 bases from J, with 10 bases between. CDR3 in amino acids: CASRDTVNSPLHF. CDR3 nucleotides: TGTGCCAGCAGGGATACAGTAAATTCACCCCTCCACTTT.

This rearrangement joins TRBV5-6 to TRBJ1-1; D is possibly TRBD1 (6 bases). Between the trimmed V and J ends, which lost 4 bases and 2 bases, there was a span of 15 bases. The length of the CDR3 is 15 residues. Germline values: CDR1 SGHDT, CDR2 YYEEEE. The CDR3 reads CASSPWGGANTEAFF. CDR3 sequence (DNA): TGTGCCAGCAGCCCATGGGGGGGGGCAAACACTGAAGCTTTCTTT.

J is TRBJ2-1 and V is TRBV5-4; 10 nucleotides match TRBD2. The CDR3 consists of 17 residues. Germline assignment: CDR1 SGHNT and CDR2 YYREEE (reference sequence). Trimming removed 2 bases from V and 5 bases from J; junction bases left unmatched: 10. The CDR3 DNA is TGTGCCAGCAGCTTCCCACCCATAGCGGGGGGCGACAATGAGCAGTTCTTC. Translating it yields CASSFPPIAGGDNEQFF. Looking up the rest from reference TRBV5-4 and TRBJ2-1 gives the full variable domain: ETGVTQSPTHLIKTRGQQVTLRCSSQSGHNTVSWYQQALGQGPQFIFQYYREEENGRGNFPPRFSGLQFPNYSSELNVNALELDDSALYLCASSFPPIAGGDNEQFFGPGTRLTVL.

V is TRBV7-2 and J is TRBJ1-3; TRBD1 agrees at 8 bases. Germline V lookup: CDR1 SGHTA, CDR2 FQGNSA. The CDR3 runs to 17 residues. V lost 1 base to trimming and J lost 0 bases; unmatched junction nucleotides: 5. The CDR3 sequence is CASSLGTGFRSGNTIYF. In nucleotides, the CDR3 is TGTGCCAGCAGCTTAGGGACAGGGTTTCGCTCTGGAAACACCATATATTTT.